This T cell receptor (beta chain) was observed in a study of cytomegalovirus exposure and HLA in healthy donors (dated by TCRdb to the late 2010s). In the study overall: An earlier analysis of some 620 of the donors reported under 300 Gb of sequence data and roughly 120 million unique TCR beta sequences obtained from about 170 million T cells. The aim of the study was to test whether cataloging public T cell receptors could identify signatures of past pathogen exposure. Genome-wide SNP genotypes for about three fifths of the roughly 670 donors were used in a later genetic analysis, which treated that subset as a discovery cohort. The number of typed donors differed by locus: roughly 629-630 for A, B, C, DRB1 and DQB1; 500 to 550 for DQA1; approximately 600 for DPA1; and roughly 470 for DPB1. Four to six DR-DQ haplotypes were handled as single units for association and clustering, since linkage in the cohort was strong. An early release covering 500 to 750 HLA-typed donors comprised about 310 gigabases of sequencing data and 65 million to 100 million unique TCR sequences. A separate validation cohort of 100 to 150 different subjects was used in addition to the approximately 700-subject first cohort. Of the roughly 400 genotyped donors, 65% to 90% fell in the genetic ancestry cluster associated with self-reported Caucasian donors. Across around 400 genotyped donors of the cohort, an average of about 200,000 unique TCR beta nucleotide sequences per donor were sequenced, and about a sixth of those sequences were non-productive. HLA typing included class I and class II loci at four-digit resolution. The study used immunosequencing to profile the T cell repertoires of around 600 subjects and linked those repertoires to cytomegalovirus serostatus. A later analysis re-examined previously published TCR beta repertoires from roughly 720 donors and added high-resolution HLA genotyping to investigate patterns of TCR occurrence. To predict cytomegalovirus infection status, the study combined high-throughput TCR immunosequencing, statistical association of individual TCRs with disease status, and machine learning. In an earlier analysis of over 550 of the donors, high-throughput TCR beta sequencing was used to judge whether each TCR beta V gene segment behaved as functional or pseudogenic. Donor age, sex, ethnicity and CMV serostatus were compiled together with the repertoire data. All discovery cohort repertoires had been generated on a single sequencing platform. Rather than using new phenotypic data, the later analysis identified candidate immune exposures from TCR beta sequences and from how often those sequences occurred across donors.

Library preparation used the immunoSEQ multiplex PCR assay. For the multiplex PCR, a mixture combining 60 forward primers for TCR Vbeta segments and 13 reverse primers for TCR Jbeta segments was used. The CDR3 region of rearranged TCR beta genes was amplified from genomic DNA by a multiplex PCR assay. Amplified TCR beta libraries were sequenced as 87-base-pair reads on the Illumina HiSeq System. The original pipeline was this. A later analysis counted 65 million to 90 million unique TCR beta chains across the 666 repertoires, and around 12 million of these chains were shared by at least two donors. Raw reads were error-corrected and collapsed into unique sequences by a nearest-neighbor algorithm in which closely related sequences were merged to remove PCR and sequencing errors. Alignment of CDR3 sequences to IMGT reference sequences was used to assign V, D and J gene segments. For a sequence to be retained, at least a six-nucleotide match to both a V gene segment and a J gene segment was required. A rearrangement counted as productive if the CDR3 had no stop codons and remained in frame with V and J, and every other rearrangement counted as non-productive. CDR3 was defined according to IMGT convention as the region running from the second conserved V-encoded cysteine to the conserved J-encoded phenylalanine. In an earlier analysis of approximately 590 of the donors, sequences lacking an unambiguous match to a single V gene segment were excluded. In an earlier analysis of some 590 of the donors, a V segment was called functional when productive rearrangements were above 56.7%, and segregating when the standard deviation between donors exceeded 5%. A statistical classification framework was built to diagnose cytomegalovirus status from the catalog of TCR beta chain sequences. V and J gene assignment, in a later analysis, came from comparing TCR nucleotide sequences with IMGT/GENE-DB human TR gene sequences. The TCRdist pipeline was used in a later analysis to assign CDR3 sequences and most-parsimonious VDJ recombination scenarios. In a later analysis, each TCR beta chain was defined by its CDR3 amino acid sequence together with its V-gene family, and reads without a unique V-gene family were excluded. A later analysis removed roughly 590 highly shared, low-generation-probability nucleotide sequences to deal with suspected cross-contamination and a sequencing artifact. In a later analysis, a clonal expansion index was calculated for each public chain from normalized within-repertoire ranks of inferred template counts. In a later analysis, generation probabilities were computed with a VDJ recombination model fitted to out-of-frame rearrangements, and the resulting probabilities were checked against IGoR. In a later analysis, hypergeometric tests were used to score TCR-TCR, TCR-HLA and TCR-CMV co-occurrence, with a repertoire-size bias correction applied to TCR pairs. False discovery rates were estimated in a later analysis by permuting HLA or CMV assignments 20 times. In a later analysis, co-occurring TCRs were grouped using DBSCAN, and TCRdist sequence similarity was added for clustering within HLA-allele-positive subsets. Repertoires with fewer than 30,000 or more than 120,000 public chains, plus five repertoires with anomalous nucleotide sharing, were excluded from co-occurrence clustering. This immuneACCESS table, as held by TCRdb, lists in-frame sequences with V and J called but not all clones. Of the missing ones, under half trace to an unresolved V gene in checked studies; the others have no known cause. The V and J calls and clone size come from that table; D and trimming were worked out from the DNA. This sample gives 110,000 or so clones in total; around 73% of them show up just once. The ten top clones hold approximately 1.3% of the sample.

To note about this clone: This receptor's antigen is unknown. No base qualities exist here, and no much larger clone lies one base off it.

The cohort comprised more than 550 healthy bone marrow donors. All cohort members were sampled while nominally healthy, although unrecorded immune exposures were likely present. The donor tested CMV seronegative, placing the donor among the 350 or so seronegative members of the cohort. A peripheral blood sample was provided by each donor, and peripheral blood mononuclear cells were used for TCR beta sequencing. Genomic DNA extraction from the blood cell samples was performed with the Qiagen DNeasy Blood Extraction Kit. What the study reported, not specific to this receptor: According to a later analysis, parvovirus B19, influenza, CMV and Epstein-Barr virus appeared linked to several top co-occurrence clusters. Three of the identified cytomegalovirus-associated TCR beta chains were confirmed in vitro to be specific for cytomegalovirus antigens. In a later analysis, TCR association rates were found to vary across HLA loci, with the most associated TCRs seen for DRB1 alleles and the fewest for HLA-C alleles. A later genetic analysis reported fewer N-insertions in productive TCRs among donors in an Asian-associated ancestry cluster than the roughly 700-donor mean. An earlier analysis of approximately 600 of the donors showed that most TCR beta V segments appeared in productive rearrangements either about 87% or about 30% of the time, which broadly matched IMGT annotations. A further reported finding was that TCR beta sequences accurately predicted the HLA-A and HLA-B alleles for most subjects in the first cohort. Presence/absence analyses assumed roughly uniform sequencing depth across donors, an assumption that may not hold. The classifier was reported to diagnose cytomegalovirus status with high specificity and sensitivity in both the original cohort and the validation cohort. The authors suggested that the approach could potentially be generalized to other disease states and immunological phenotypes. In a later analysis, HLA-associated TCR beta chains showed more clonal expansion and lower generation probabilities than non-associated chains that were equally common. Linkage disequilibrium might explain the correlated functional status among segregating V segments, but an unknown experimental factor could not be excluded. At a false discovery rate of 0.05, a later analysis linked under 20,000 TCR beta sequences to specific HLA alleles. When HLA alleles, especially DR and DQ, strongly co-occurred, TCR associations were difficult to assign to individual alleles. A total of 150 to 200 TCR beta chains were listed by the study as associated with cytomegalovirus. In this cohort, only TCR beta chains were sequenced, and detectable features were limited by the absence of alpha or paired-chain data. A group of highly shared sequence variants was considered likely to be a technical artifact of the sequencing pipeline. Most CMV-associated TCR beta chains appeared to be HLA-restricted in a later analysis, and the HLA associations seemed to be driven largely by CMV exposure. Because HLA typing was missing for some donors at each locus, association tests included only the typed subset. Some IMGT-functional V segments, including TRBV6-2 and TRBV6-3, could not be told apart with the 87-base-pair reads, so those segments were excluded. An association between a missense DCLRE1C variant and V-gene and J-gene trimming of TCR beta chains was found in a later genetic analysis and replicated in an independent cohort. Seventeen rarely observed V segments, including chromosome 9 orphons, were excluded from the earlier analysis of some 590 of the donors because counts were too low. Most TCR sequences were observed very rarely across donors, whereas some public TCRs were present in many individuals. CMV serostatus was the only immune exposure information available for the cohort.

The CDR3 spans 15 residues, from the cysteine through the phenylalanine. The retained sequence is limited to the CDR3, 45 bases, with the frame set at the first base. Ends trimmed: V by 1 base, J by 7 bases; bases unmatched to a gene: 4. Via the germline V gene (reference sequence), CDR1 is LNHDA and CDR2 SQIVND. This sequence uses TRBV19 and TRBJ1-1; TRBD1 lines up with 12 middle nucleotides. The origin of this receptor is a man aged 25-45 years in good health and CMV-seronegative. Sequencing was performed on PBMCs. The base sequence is TGTGCCAGTAGTATAGCGGGACAGGGGGCTGTTGAAGCTTTCTTT. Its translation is CASSIAGQGAVEAFF. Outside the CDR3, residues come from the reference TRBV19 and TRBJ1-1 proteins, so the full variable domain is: DGGITQSPKYLFRKEGQNVTLSCEQNLNHDAMYWYRQDPGQGLRLIYYSQIVNDFQKGDIAEGYSVSREKKESFPLTVTSAQKNPTAFYLCASSIAGQGAVEAFFGQGTRLTVV.